What follows are 12 T cell receptor beta chains derived from one specimen sequenced in a study of blood T cell repertoires in COVID-19. The protocol was immunoSEQ multiplex PCR, while the TCRdb copy is restricted to in-frame clones and leaves out a portion. The sample includes 300,000 or so clones, roughly nine tenths of them seen just once. Sample: PBMCs or T cells enriched from blood (not recorded which). The origin of the receptors is a man between 60 and 75 years old who had recovered from COVID-19.

This clone was recorded a few times. V and J are TRBV7-8 and TRBJ1-1, with D hard to call. The CDR3 runs 13 residues. Germline CDR1 is SGHVS and CDR2 is FQNEAQ. The ends were cut back, 5 bases at V and 0 bases at J, with 7 bases in the middle. The CDR3 reads CASSNRVNTEAFF. CDR3 bases: TGTGCCAGCAGCAACAGAGTGAACACTGAAGCTTTCTTT.

The V and J genes are TRBV2 and TRBJ2-1; D is possibly TRBD2 (7 bases). Germline CDR1 SNHLY, CDR2 FYNNEI. The CDR3 has 14 amino acids. Between the trimmed V and J ends, which lost 3 bases and 9 bases, there was a span of 15 bases. CDR3 amino acids: CASSEGRGAGEQFF. The CDR3 nucleotides read TGTGCCAGCAGTGAGGGTCGGGGGGCCGGTGAGCAGTTCTTC.

This chain uses TRBV12-5 with TRBJ1-2, with 7 bases lining up with TRBD1. The CDR3 totals 14 residues. Germline V gives CDR1 LGHNT, CDR2 FRNRAP. The V and J ends lost 6 bases and 2 bases, in that order; junction bases with no gene match: 6. In nucleotides, the CDR3 is TGTGCTAGTGGGGCTCCGGGACAGAACTATGGCTACACCTTC. This codes for CASGAPGQNYGYTF.

This rearrangement joins TRBV7-9 to TRBJ2-7; unclear D gene. In germline, CDR1 is SEHNR, CDR2 FQNEAQ (reference sequence). With 0 bases removed from V and 6 bases from J, the gap between germline ends came to 15 bases. CDR3 length: 15 amino acids. In DNA, the CDR3 is TGTGCCAGCAGCTTAGCGGCAGGCTTACCTCTCGAGCAGTACTTC. Translation gives CASSLAAGLPLEQYF.

The gene calls are TRBV7-9 and TRBJ2-3; D perhaps matches TRBD2 (6 bases). V shed 5 bases and J shed 0 bases, with 12 bases lying between them. Germline V CDR1 and CDR2: SEHNR, FQNEAQ (reference sequence). This CDR3 is built from 15 residues. For the CDR3, the DNA is TGTGCCAGCAGCCAATATGGGGGGAGCACAGATACGCAGTATTTT. It translates to CASSQYGGSTDTQYF. Full variable domain (rest looked up from reference TRBV7-9 and TRBJ2-3): DTGVSQNPRHKITKRGQNVTFRCDPISEHNRLYWYRQTLGQGPEFLTYFQNEAQLEKSRLLSDRFSAERPKGSFSTLEIQRTEQGDSAMYLCASSQYGGSTDTQYFGPGTRLTVL.

V is TRBV9 and J is TRBJ1-6; D uncertain. Germline CDR1 reads SGDLS; CDR2 reads YYNGEE. The CDR3 has 18 amino acids. The V end was cut by 0 bases, the J end by 0 bases, with 13 bases between. In nucleotides, the CDR3 is TGTGCCAGCAGCGTAGCTGAGAACCCGAGCTCCTATAATTCACCCCTCCACTTT. Its translation: CASSVAENPSSYNSPLHF.

The chain recombines TRBV11-2 with TRBJ2-1, with TRBD2 matching 8 bases. Germline trimming cut 1 base from V and 5 bases from J; bases unmatched to any gene: 7. CDR1 and CDR2 from the germline V gene are SGHAT and FQNNGV. This CDR3 is built from 16 residues. Here the CDR3 reads CASSLVWREVNNEQFF. CDR3 in DNA: TGTGCCAGCAGCTTAGTTTGGCGGGAGGTCAACAATGAGCAGTTCTTC.

The rearrangement uses TRBV30 and TRBJ1-2; no reliable D call. The ends were cut back, 0 bases at V and 8 bases at J, with 13 bases in the middle. Germline CDR1 and CDR2: GTSNPN and SVGIG (reference sequence). The CDR3 covers 13 residues. CDR3 in DNA: TGTGCCTGGAGTGTACTAAGTCCCCTGGGCTACACCTTC. It is translated as CAWSVLSPLGYTF.

The chain's CDR3 is CASGFIQGNTEAFF. Here the CDR3 DNA reads TGTGCTAGTGGTTTTATCCAGGGTAACACTGAAGCTTTCTTT. The chain is built from TRBV12-5 and TRBJ1-1; D is possibly TRBD1 (5 bases). Germline V gives CDR1 LGHNT, CDR2 FRNRAP. The CDR3 runs 14 residues. Trimming cost V 3 bases and J 2 bases, with 10 bases left between them.

This chain joins TRBV18 and TRBJ2-7; 8 positions agree with TRBD1. The CDR3 consists of 15 residues. Germline V gene sequence: CDR1 KGHSH, CDR2 LQKENI. J was trimmed by 1 base and V by 3 bases; bases with no gene match: 5. The CDR3 reads CASSPDRGQSYEQYF. CDR3 sequence (DNA): TGTGCCAGCTCACCTGACAGGGGACAATCCTACGAGCAGTACTTC.

A single count supports this clone. V gene TRBV18 combines with J gene TRBJ2-1; possible D gene TRBD2, 6 bases. Germline V gives CDR1 KGHSH, CDR2 LQKENI. Trimming left V 0 bases short and J 7 bases short, with 10 bases between. The CDR3 is 14 residues long. The CDR3 is CASSPPGGRNEQFF. For the CDR3, the DNA is TGTGCCAGCTCACCACCGGGGGGTAGAAATGAGCAGTTCTTC.

This chain links TRBV20-1 with TRBJ2-5; 8 bases agree with TRBD1. The CDR3 has 13 amino acids. Germline V CDR1 and CDR2: DFQATT, SNEGSKA (reference sequence). The V segment lost 3 bases and the J segment 5 bases; nucleotides outside the gene matches: 5. The CDR3 coding sequence is TGCAGTGCTAGTCAGGGGGCGCGTGAGACCCAGTACTTC. It is translated as CSASQGARETQYF.